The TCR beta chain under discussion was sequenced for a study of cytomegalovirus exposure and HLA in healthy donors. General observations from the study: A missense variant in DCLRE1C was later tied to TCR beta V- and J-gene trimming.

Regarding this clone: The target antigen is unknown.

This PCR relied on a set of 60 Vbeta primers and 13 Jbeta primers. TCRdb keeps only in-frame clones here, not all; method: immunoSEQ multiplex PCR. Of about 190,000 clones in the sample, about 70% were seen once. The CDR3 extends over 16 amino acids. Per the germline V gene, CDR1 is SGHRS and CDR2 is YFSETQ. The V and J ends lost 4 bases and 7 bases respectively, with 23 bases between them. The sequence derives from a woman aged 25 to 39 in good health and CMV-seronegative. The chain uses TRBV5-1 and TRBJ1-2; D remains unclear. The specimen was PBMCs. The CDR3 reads CASSLSPSLNVGGYTF. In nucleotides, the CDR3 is TGCGCCAGCAGCCTATCCCCTTCACTGAATGTTGGTGGCTACACCTTC.